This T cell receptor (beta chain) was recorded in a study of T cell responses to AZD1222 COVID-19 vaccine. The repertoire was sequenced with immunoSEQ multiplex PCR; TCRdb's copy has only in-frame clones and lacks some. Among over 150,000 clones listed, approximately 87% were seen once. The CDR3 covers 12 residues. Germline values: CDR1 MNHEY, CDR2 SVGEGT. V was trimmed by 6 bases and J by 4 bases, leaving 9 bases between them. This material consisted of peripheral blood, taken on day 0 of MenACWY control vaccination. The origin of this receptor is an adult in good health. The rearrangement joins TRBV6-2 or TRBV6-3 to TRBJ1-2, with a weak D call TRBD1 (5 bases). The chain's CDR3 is CASSQGLYGYTF. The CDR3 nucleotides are TGTGCCAGCAGCCAGGGTCTCTATGGCTACACCTTC.